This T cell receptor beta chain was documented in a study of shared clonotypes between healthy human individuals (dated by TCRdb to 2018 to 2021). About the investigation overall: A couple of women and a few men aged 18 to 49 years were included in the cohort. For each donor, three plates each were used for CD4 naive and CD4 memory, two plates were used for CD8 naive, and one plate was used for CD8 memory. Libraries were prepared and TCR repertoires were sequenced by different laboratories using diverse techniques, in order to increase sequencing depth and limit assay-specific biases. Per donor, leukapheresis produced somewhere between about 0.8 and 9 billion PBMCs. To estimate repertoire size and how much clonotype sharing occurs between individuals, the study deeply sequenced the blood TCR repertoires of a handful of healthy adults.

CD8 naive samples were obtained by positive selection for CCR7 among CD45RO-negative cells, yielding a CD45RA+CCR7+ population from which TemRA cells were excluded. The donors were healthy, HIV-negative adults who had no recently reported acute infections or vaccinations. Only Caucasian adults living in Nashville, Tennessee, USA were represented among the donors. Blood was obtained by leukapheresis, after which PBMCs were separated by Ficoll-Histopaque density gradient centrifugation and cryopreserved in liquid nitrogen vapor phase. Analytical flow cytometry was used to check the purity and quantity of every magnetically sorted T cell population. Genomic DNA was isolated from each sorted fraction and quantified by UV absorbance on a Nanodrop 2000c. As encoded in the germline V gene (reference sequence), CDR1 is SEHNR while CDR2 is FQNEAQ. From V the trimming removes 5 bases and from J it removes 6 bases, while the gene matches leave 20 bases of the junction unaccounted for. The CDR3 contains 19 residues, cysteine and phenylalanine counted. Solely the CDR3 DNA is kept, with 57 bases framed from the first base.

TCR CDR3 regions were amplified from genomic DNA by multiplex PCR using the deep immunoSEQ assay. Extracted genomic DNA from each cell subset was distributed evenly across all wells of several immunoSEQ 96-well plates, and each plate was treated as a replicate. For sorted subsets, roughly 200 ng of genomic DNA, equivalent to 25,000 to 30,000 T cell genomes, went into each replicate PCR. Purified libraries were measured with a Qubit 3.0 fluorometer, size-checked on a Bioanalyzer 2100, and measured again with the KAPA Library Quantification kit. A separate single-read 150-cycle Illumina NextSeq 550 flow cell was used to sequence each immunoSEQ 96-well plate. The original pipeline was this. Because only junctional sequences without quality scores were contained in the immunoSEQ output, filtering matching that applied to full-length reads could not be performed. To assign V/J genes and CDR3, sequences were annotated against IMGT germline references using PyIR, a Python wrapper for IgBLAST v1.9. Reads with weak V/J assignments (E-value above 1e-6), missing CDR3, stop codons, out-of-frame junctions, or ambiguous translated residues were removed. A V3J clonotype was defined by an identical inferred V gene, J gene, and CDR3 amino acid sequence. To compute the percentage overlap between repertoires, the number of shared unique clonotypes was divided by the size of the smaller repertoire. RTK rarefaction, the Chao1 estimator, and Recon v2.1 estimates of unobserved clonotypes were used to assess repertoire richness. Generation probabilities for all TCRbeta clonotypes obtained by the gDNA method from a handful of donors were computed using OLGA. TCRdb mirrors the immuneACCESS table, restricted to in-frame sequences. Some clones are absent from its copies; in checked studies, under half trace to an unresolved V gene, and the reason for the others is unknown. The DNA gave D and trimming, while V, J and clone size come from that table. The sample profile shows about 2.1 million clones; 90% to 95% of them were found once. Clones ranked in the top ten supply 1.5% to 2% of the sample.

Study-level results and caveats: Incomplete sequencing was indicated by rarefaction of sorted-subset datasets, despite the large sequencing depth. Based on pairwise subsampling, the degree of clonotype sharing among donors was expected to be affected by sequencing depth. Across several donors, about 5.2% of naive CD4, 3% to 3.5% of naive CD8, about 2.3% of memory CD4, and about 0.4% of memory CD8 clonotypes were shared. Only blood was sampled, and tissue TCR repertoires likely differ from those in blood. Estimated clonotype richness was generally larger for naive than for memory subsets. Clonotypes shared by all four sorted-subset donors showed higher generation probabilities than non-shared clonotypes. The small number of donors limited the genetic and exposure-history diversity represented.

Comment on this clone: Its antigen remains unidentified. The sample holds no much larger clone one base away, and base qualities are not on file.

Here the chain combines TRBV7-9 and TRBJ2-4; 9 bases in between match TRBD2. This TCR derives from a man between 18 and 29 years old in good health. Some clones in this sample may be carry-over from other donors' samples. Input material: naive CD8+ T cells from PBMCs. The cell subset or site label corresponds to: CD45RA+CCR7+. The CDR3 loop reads CASSAKTTGTSLMGNIQYF. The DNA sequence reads TGTGCCAGCAGCGCCAAAACGACCGGGACTAGCTTAATGGGAAACATTCAGTACTTC.